The sample holds many counts of the clone carrying this T cell receptor beta chain. Memory CD4+ T cells were sorted as CD4+CD45RO+CD25- cells. TCRdb passed the 5' RACE reads through MiXCR, listing each CDR3 protein once. Of tens of thousands of distinct CDR3 sequences in the sample, roughly 25% were seen once. The V end was cut by 1 base, the J end by 5 bases, with 8 bases between. The CDR3 runs 13 residues. CDR1 is MNHEY, CDR2 SVGAGI, per germline. This chain links TRBV6-5 with TRBJ1-1; possible D gene TRBD1, 6 bases. Sequencing was carried out using memory CD4+ T cells sorted from blood. As for subset: memory CD4+ T cells, CD4+CD45RO+CD25-. This sequence was found in a female donor with breast cancer. The CDR3 is CASSYLQGTEAFF. DNA for the CDR3: TGTGCCAGCAGTTACTTACAGGGAACTGAAGCTTTCTTT.